Shown below are 10 T cell receptor beta chains from a single sample sequenced in a study of human T cells and chemical hapten exposure. Time point given: patch test 2, 6 weeks after DPC sensitization. Treatment indicated: therapeutic diphenylcyclopropenone sensitization with weekly scalp DPC. MiXCR was run by TCRdb on the RACE reads, yielding one entry per CDR3 protein. The table has approximately 91,000 distinct CDR3 sequences, around 10% seen once. The sequencing here drew on whole blood, taken in connection with sensitization to the hapten diphenylcyclopropenone (DPC). The receptor set was obtained from a man aged 18 to 29 with alopecia areata. Some clones in this sample may be carry-over from other donors' samples.

The table lists this clonotype with many counts. The V call is TRBV10-3, the J call TRBJ2-3; TRBD2 might be the D (6 bases). Germline V gives CDR1 ENHRY, CDR2 SYGVKD. Trimming removed 0 bases at V and 3 bases at J, with 16 bases between. The CDR3 runs 17 residues. CDR3 sequence reads: CAISESRGGDVTDTQYF. The CDR3 bases are TGTGCCATCAGTGAGTCGAGAGGCGGGGATGTGACAGATACGCAGTATTTT.

The V gene is TRBV5-4, the J gene TRBJ2-2, with 12 bases fitting TRBD1. Germline V gives CDR1 SGHNT, CDR2 YYREEE (reference sequence). This CDR3 contains 17 residues. The junction had 6 bases not matched to a gene; V was cut back by 4 bases and J by 2 bases. CDR3: CASSRTGQGANTGELFF. The CDR3 DNA is TGTGCCAGCAGCCGTACGGGACAGGGGGCAAACACCGGGGAGCTGTTTTTT.

This clonotype was observed a few times. The chain recombines TRBV19 with TRBJ2-4, with a possible D match to TRBD2 (6 bases). Germline-derived CDR1 and CDR2 are LNHDA and SQIVND (reference sequence). The CDR3 extends over 13 amino acids. Trimming removed 5 bases from V and 8 bases from J, with 13 bases in between. The CDR3 is CASSHRWEDIQYF. CDR3 sequence (DNA): TGTGCCAGTAGTCACAGGTGGGAGGACATTCAGTACTTC.

This chain joins TRBV29-1 and TRBJ1-1; a weak D match, TRBD1 (6 bases). From germline, CDR1 is SQVTM and CDR2 ANQGSEA. Trimming removed 4 bases at V and 9 bases at J, with 18 bases between. The CDR3 length is 13 residues. The CDR3 here is CSVVGPNQGKAFF. CDR3 sequence (DNA): TGCAGCGTTGTCGGCCCCAATCAGGGGAAAGCTTTCTTT. Full variable domain (remainder filled in from reference TRBV29-1 and TRBJ1-1): SAVISQKPSRDICQRGTSLTIQCQVDSQVTMMFWYRQQPGQSLTLIATANQGSEATYESGFVIDKFPISRPNLTFSTLTVSNMSPEDSSIYLCSVVGPNQGKAFFGQGTRLTVV.

At least ten counts were recorded for this clonotype. This chain joins TRBV3-1 and TRBJ2-5; 7 bases fit TRBD1. CDR1 LGHDT and CDR2 YNNKEL come from the germline V gene (reference sequence). The CDR3 sequence is 16 residues long. The V and J ends lost 5 bases and 1 base, in that order; junction bases with no gene match: 10. The CDR3 DNA is TGTGCCAGCAGCACGCCGGGACAGACATTCCAAGAGACCCAGTACTTC. This codes for CASSTPGQTFQETQYF.

This clonotype was found a few times. The gene calls are TRBV20-1 and TRBJ2-7; no definite D call. The CDR3 is 12 residues long. The germline V gene has CDR1 DFQATT and CDR2 SNEGSKA (reference sequence). V was cut by 1 base and J by 4 bases, with 8 bases left in between. The CDR3 loop is CSARVRPYEQYF. The CDR3 DNA follows: TGCAGTGCTAGAGTCCGTCCATACGAGCAGTACTTC.

This clonotype turned up a few times. The chain links TRBV4-3 to TRBJ2-3; D uncertain. This CDR3 region has 15 residues. The germline gives CDR1 LGHNA, CDR2 YSLEER. V was clipped by 1 base and J by 3 bases, with 11 bases between them. The CDR3 is CASSQGGSRTDTQYF. The CDR3 DNA sequence: TGCGCCAGCAGCCAAGGGGGTAGCAGGACAGATACGCAGTATTTT.

The chain links TRBV3-1 to TRBJ2-2; a possible D gene is TRBD1 (6 bases). Germline values: CDR1 LGHDT, CDR2 YNNKEL (reference sequence). This CDR3 comprises 17 residues. V shed 0 bases and J shed 0 bases, with 11 bases lying between them. The CDR3 sequence: CASSQDLGGANTGELFF. DNA for the CDR3: TGTGCCAGCAGCCAAGATCTTGGGGGCGCGAACACCGGGGAGCTGTTTTTT.

This clonotype was seen repeatedly, ten times or more. CDR3 loop: CAISERSRNTEAFF. CDR3 DNA: TGTGCCATCAGTGAGCGTTCGCGGAACACTGAAGCTTTCTTT. V usage is TRBV10-3 and J usage is TRBJ1-1, with unresolved D. V shed 2 bases and J shed 1 base, with 8 bases lying between them. The germline V gene has CDR1 ENHRY and CDR2 SYGVKD. This CDR3 spans 14 amino acids.

The chain has TRBV29-1 and TRBJ2-7; the match to TRBD1 covers 11 bases. The CDR3 length is 13 residues. Germline loops: CDR1 SQVTM, CDR2 ANQGSEA. J lost 5 bases, V lost 6 bases, and 6 bases had no gene match. The CDR3, as DNA: TGCAGCGTAAGGACAGGGGGCCCGGACGAGCAGTACTTC. Translation gives CSVRTGGPDEQYF.